This T cell receptor (beta chain) was observed in a study of Ad26.COV2.S vaccination and SARS-CoV-2 variants. Across the study: Dosing was one shot or two shots 56 days apart.

Profiling relied on immunoSEQ multiplex PCR, and the TCRdb table lists in-frame clones only, not all of them. The sample contains roughly 300,000 clones, 88% of which appear only once. Regarding this clone: Its target is not known.

Treatment given: some 20 received Ad26.COV2.S at low or high dose, single or two shots; about 5 received placebo; per-sample allocation not given. Day 63 following the first vaccine or placebo injection was when the samples were taken. Overall study results and limits: Analyses that measured TCR breadth and depth may have underestimated total T cell responses.

Germline V CDR1 and CDR2: SGHRS, YFSETQ. This CDR3 has 14 residues. V lost 4 bases and J lost 3; bases outside the gene matches: 5. V usage is TRBV5-1 and J usage is TRBJ2-7; 9 bases map to TRBD1. This sequence was found in a person aged 18-60 years who received the Ad26.COV2.S COVID-19 vaccine or a placebo. The sample was peripheral blood, taken in a trial of Ad26.COV2.S vaccine versus placebo. The CDR3 is CASSRTGEGYEQYF. DNA for the CDR3: TGCGCCAGCAGCCGGACAGGGGAAGGCTACGAGCAGTACTTC.